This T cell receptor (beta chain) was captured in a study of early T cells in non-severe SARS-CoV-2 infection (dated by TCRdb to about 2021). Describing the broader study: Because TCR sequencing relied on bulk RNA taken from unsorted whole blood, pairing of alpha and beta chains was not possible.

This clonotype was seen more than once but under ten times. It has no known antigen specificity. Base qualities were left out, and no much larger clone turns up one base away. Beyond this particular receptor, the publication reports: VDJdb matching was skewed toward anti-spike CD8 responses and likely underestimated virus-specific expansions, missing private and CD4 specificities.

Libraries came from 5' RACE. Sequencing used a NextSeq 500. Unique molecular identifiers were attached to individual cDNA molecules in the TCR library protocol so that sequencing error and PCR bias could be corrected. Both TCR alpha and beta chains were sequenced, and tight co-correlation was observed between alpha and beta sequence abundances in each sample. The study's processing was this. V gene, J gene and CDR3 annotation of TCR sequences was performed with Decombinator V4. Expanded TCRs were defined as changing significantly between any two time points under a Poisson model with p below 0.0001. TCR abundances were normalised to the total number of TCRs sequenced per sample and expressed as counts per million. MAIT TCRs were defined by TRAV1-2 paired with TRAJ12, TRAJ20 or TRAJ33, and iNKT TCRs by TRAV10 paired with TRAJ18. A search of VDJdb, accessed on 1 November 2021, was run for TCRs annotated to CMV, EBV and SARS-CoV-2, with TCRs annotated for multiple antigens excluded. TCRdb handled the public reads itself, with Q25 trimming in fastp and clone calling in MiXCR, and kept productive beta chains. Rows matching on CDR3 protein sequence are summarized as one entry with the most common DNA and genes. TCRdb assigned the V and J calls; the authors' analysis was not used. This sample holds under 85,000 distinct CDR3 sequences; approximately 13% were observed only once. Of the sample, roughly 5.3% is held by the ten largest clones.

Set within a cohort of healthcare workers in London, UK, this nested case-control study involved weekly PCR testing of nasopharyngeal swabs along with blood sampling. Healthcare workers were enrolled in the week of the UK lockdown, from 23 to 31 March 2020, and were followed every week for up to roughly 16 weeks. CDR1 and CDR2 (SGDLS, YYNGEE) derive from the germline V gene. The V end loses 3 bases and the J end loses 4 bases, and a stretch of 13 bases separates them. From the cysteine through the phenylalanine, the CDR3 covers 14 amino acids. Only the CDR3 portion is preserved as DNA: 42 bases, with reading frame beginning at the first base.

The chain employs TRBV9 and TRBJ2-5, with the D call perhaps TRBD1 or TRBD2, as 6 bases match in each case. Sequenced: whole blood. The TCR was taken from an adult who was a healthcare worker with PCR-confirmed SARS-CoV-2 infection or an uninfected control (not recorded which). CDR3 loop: CASSAEQGGETQYF. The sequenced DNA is TGTGCCAGCAGCGCCGAACAGGGAGGAGAGACCCAGTACTTC.